Listed below are T cell receptor beta chains from one sample, sequenced in a study of blood T cell repertoires in COVID-19. Measured with immunoSEQ multiplex PCR; TCRdb has only the in-frame clones, and not every one. The table has over 150,000 clones, approximately 84% seen once. Input material: peripheral blood. The receptor source for this set is a man aged 18-30 years with active or convalescent COVID-19. Each CDR3 is given without its conserved first and last residue. Each record gives: D gene, V gene, clone size, J gene, CDR3 protein. D genes are given only for firm matches. The size of a clone is reported for some rows only, either as once, few or many, or as a class for expanded clones.

D: TRBD2; V: TRBV7-6; size: -; J: TRBJ2-1; CDR3: ASSLAAGSSYNEQF
D: TRBD1; V: TRBV14; size: -; J: TRBJ1-2; CDR3: ASSQTGPNYGYT
D: -; V: TRBV14; size: -; J: TRBJ1-4; CDR3: ASSQEQATNEKLF
D: TRBD1; V: TRBV7-2; size: -; J: TRBJ2-5; CDR3: ASTRGKTQY
D: TRBD1; V: TRBV2; size: -; J: TRBJ1-5; CDR3: ASSEAHGTDSNQPQH
D: TRBD1; V: TRBV5-1; size: once; J: TRBJ2-3; CDR3: ASSEDRGADTQY
D: -; V: TRBV27; size: -; J: TRBJ1-1; CDR3: ASRAGALNTEAF
D: TRBD1; V: TRBV2; size: -; J: TRBJ2-2; CDR3: ASSKRQGTGELF
D: TRBD1; V: TRBV28; size: once; J: TRBJ2-5; CDR3: ASSLPGTVQETQY
D: -; V: TRBV5-1; size: -; J: TRBJ1-2; CDR3: ASSKDRRMLGYT
D: -; V: TRBV5-4; size: -; J: TRBJ2-3; CDR3: ASSSLGGVTDTQY
D: -; V: TRBV6-5; size: -; J: TRBJ1-1; CDR3: ASGPGITEAF
D: -; V: TRBV30; size: -; J: TRBJ2-1; CDR3: AWSVGDYNEQF
D: -; V: TRBV7-3; size: -; J: TRBJ2-3; CDR3: ASSFETFTDTQY
D: TRBD2; V: TRBV4-2; size: once; J: TRBJ2-1; CDR3: ASSQGVTSGIAREQF
D: TRBD1; V: TRBV12-3/TRBV12-4; size: -; J: TRBJ1-2; CDR3: ASSPDRVIGYT
D: -; V: TRBV2; size: -; J: TRBJ2-7; CDR3: ASSGTGYEQY
D: TRBD1; V: TRBV2; size: -; J: TRBJ1-2; CDR3: ASSDPRGLLEGYT
D: TRBD1; V: TRBV27; size: -; J: TRBJ1-2; CDR3: ASSNGTGSLFGYT
D: TRBD1; V: TRBV30; size: -; J: TRBJ1-4; CDR3: AWSVKGGTGAEKLF
D: -; V: TRBV6-5; size: -; J: TRBJ2-7; CDR3: ASSYPGIYEQY
D: TRBD2; V: TRBV4-2; size: few; J: TRBJ2-7; CDR3: ASSQTSGGPYEQY
D: -; V: TRBV30; size: few; J: TRBJ2-3; CDR3: AWNGEVGTDTQY
D: TRBD1; V: TRBV7-8; size: -; J: TRBJ2-7; CDR3: ASSLGLRGSYEQY
D: TRBD2; V: TRBV19; size: -; J: TRBJ2-2; CDR3: ASSMGLAGGRKSTGELF
D: TRBD2; V: TRBV6-4; size: -; J: TRBJ2-1; CDR3: ASSGAGAYNEQF